Sequencing of this TCR beta chain was carried out in a study of blood T cell repertoires in COVID-19. V shed 3 bases and J shed 1 base, with 13 bases lying between them. The length of the CDR3 is 15 residues. The V gene's germline CDR1 is SGHDN and CDR2 FVKESK. As originally analysed: By means of reference gene primer amplification, nucleated cell counts were estimated. Using immunoSEQ multiplex PCR, the repertoire was profiled, and TCRdb retains in-frame clones only, with some absent. V and J calls plus clone size are reproduced from that table; the DNA served to infer D and trimming. The sample holds 220,000 or so clones; roughly 90% are singletons and the top ten take about 6%.

V is TRBV14 and J is TRBJ2-7; D is possibly TRBD1 (5 bases). The clonotype comes from a man aged 55-75 years who had recovered from COVID-19. The sequenced sample consisted of peripheral blood. CDR3 sequence: CASSHGHRRSYEQYF. The CDR3 DNA reads as TGTGCCAGCAGCCATGGGCACAGGAGATCCTACGAGCAGTACTTC.